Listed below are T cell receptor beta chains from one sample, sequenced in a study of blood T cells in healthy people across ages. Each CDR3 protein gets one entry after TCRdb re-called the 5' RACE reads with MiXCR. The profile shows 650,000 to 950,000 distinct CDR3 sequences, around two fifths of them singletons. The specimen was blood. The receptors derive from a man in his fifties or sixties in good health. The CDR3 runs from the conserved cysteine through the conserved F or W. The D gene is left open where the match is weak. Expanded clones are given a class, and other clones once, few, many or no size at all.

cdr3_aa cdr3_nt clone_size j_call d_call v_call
CASSPSGLGSYNEQFF TGTGCCAGCAGTCCCTCCGGACTAGGCTCCTACAATGAGCAGTTCTTC - TRBJ2-1 TRBD2 TRBV27
CASSQMHIQYF TGTGCCAGCAGCCAAATGCACATTCAGTACTTC - TRBJ2-4 - TRBV3-1
CASSLVGQGGDTQYF TGTGCCAGCAGTTTAGTCGGACAGGGTGGAGATACGCAGTATTTT few TRBJ2-3 TRBD1 TRBV12-3/TRBV12-4
CASSVTWGSGANVLTF TGTGCCAGCAGCGTCACATGGGGCTCTGGGGCCAACGTCCTGACTTTC few TRBJ2-6 - TRBV9
CSSRDDSYEQYF TGCAGCTCCCGGGACGACTCCTACGAGCAGTACTTC many TRBJ2-7 - TRBV29-1
CASSLGDSTPYNEQFF TGTGCCAGCAGTTTGGGGGACTCTACCCCCTACAATGAGCAGTTCTTC - TRBJ2-1 - TRBV28
CASSPRTGRFRNQPQHF TGTGCCAGCAGTCCTCGGACAGGGCGGTTCCGCAATCAGCCCCAGCATTTT - TRBJ1-5 TRBD1 TRBV12-3/TRBV12-4
CASSTRTSGVQETQYF TGTGCCAGCAGTACCCGGACTAGCGGGGTCCAAGAGACCCAGTACTTC - TRBJ2-5 TRBD2 TRBV6-5
CASEIPGSGPGVDGYTF TGTGCCAGCGAAATCCCCGGCTCGGGGCCGGGGGTCGATGGCTACACCTTC - TRBJ1-2 - TRBV12-3/TRBV12-4
CASSLKPGNTEAFF TGTGCCAGCAGCTTAAAGCCAGGGAACACTGAAGCTTTCTTT - TRBJ1-1 - TRBV7-3
CSVKEVNTEAFF TGCAGCGTCAAAGAGGTGAACACTGAAGCTTTCTTT - TRBJ1-1 - TRBV29-1